The 21 T cell receptor beta chains below all came from one sample that was sequenced in a study of cytomegalovirus exposure and HLA in healthy donors. The PCR used 60 Vbeta and 13 Jbeta primers. The assay was immunoSEQ multiplex PCR, and TCRdb's table has in-frame clones only and misses some. The sample lists more than 130,000 clones, roughly 78% seen once, with around 2% in the top ten. The sequenced sample was PBMCs. The origin of the receptors is a man younger than 45 in good health and CMV-seronegative.

J is TRBJ2-5 and V is TRBV2, with 12 bases aligning to TRBD2. The CDR3 consists of 16 residues. CDR1 is SNHLY and CDR2 is FYNNEI in the germline V gene. Unmatched junction bases numbered 4, after V lost 0 bases and J lost 5 bases. This CDR3 is CASSEASLAGGETQYF. In DNA form, the CDR3 reads TGTGCCAGCAGTGAAGCGTCACTAGCGGGAGGTGAGACCCAGTACTTC. The full variable domain, in which reference TRBV2 and TRBJ2-5 provide the parts outside the CDR3, is EPEVTQTPSHQVTQMGQEVILRCVPISNHLYFYWYRQILGQKVEFLVSFYNNEISEKSEIFDDQFSVERPDGSNFTLKIRSTKLEDSAMYFCASSEASLAGGETQYFGPGTRLLVL.

This chain uses TRBV6-5 with TRBJ2-7; 8 bases match TRBD2. CDR1 is MNHEY and CDR2 is SVGAGI in the germline V gene. CDR3 length: 16 amino acids. J was trimmed by 6 bases and V by 2 bases; bases with no gene match: 12. CDR3 region: CASSYRRSGSDREQYF. CDR3 in DNA: TGTGCCAGCAGTTACCGAAGGAGCGGGAGCGATCGCGAGCAGTACTTC.

The chain recombines TRBV10-1 with TRBJ2-7; 8 positions match TRBD2. The V segment lost 2 bases and the J segment 6 bases; nucleotides outside the gene matches: 6. Germline assignment: CDR1 WNHNN and CDR2 SYGVQD (reference sequence). The CDR3 has 14 residues. This CDR3 reads CASSEGTGGGEQYF. The DNA of the CDR3 is TGCGCCAGCAGTGAGGGGACGGGAGGGGGCGAGCAGTACTTC.

The V gene is TRBV6-1, the J gene TRBJ2-7, with D hard to call. The CDR3 has 14 residues. The V gene lost 2 bases and the J gene lost 2 bases, with 10 bases spanning the gap. The V gene's germline CDR1 is MNHNS and CDR2 SASEGT. CDR3 DNA sequence: TGTGCCAGCAGTGAATATCCCTCCGCCTACGAGCAGTACTTC. Protein: CASSEYPSAYEQYF.

This clone has a handful of counts. The chain employs TRBV5-5 and TRBJ1-4; 9 bases line up with TRBD1. Looked up from germline, CDR1 is SGHKS and CDR2 is YYEKEE (reference sequence). The CDR3 extends over 16 amino acids. Trimming cost V 3 bases and J 4 bases; bases outside gene matches: 7. The CDR3: CASSSSRQGGNEKLFF. The CDR3 bases are TGTGCCAGCAGCTCCAGTAGACAGGGGGGTAATGAAAAACTGTTTTTT.

V is TRBV9 and J is TRBJ1-2; D perhaps matches TRBD1 (5 bases). The germline V and J ends were trimmed by 5 bases and 4 bases, with 12 bases remaining between them. CDR3 size: 13 residues. Germline loops: CDR1 SGDLS, CDR2 YYNGEE. The CDR3 region has the DNA TGTGCCAGCAGGGGGCAGGAATTCTATGGCTACACCTTC. It encodes CASRGQEFYGYTF. The variable domain in full, completed from reference TRBV9 and TRBJ1-2, reads DSGVTQTPKHLITATGQRVTLRCSPRSGDLSVYWYQQSLDQGLQFLIQYYNGEERAKGNILERFSAQQFPDLHSELNLSSLELGDSALYFCASRGQEFYGYTFGSGTRLTVV.

This clone was counted between two and nine times. J is TRBJ2-3 and V is TRBV6-5; D not certain. The length of the CDR3 is 14 residues. V lost 1 base and J lost 4, with 9 bases in between. The germline gives CDR1 MNHEY, CDR2 SVGAGI. This CDR3 reads CASSYWSEADTQYF. CDR3 DNA: TGTGCCAGCAGTTACTGGTCAGAGGCAGATACGCAGTATTTT.

The chain employs TRBV5-1 and TRBJ2-7; 7 positions match TRBD2. V dropped 1 base and J dropped 5; count of bases not matched to a gene: 9. The germline V gene has CDR1 SGHRS and CDR2 YFSETQ. This CDR3 comprises 15 residues. DNA of the CDR3: TGCGCCAGCAGCTTGTCTGGGCGGGAGACAGACGAGCAGTACTTC. Its protein product is CASSLSGRETDEQYF. Combining the CDR3 with reference TRBV5-1 and TRBJ2-7 gives the whole variable domain KAGVTQTPRYLIKTRGQQVTLSCSPISGHRSVSWYQQTPGQGLQFLFEYFSETQRNKGNFPGRFSGRQFSNSRSEMNVSTLELGDSALYLCASSLSGRETDEQYFGPGTRLTVT.

The chain recombines TRBV6-6 with TRBJ2-5, with D possibly matching TRBD2 (6 bases). The CDR3 totals 14 residues. V gave up 5 bases and J gave up 4 bases, with 14 bases separating them. The germline V gene has CDR1 MNHNY and CDR2 SVGAGI (reference sequence). The CDR3 region has the DNA TGTGCCAGCAGTGACCCGGGACTCGGAGAGACCCAGTACTTC. This codes for CASSDPGLGETQYF.

This chain joins TRBV5-6 and TRBJ2-2, with TRBD2 as a possible D gene (6 bases). The length of the CDR3 is 16 residues. Germline CDR1 reads SGHDT; CDR2 reads YYEEEE. Trimming pared 3 bases from V and 5 bases from J, leaving 17 bases between. CDR3 amino acids: CASSYGTSQRTGELFF. CDR3 nucleotides: TGTGCCAGCAGCTATGGGACTTCCCAACGGACCGGGGAGCTGTTTTTT.

The chain links TRBV27 to TRBJ1-1; D unclear. V was trimmed by 4 bases and J by 7 bases, leaving 13 bases between them. This CDR3 spans 13 amino acids. Germline assignment: CDR1 MNHEY and CDR2 SMNVEV (reference sequence). The CDR3 DNA reads as TGTGCCAGCAGTTACAAGGCGGGATATGAAGCTTTCTTT. This encodes CASSYKAGYEAFF.

The chain carries TRBV11-2 and TRBJ1-1; D may be TRBD1 (5 bases). V lost 0 bases to trimming and J lost 10 bases, with 9 bases between them. The length of the CDR3 is 12 residues. Germline CDR1 reads SGHAT; CDR2 reads FQNNGV. CDR3 amino acids: CASSLDREVAFF. The CDR3 DNA reads as TGTGCCAGCAGCTTAGACAGGGAGGTAGCTTTCTTT.

This clone has just one count. This chain connects TRBV7-6 to TRBJ2-7, with D perhaps TRBD2 (6 bases). V was pared by 1 base and J by 7 bases, with 17 bases between. The CDR3 covers 15 residues. Per the germline V gene, CDR1 is SGHVS and CDR2 is FNYEAQ. CDR3 residues: CASSLGRELIGEQYF. The CDR3 DNA reads as TGTGCCAGCAGCTTAGGCCGGGAGTTAATAGGGGAGCAGTACTTC.

The chain uses TRBV5-6 and TRBJ2-7; D may be TRBD2 (5 bases). V dropped 0 bases and J dropped 3 bases, with 16 bases sitting between them. The CDR3 has 16 amino acids. Germline CDR1 SGHDT, CDR2 YYEEEE. Here the CDR3 DNA reads TGTGCCAGCAGCTTGGCGGCGGCGCCCCGGGGCTACGAGCAGTACTTC. Translation: CASSLAAAPRGYEQYF.

The rearrangement uses TRBV6-6 and TRBJ2-5; weak D call: TRBD1 (7 bases). Germline CDR1 MNHNY, CDR2 SVGAGI (reference sequence). CDR3 length equals 16 residues. V shed 6 bases and J shed 5 bases, with 22 bases lying between them. CDR3 in amino acids: CASRRGTAGGWETQYF. CDR3 nucleotides: TGTGCCAGCAGACGCGGGACAGCTGGGGGTTGGGAGACCCAGTACTTC.

The V call is TRBV13, the J call TRBJ1-2, with 8 bases fitting TRBD1. Per germline, CDR1 PRHDT and CDR2 FYEKMQ (reference sequence). The trim removed 8 bases at V and 5 bases at J, leaving 13 bases unmatched. The CDR3 totals 15 residues. Here the CDR3 DNA reads TGTGCCAGCTCTGCCTACGGGACAGGACATTATGGCTACACCTTC. Translated, it gives CASSAYGTGHYGYTF.

The V gene is TRBV4-2, the J gene TRBJ2-2; 11 bases fit TRBD2. Trimming cost V 0 bases and J 5 bases; bases outside gene matches: 2. This CDR3 has 16 residues. CDR1 and CDR2 (germline): LGHNA, YNFKEQ. The CDR3 region is CASSQDSSGGTGELFF. The CDR3 nucleotides are TGTGCCAGCAGCCAAGACTCTAGCGGGGGGACCGGGGAGCTGTTTTTT.

This clone came up a few times. This chain uses TRBV18 with TRBJ2-7; 10 nucleotides agree with TRBD2. Per germline, CDR1 KGHSH and CDR2 LQKENI. This CDR3 spans 16 amino acids. With V trimmed by 2 bases and J by 9 bases, 13 bases remained unmatched. The CDR3 protein is CASSPGALGLAGVQYF. Written as DNA, the CDR3 is TGTGCCAGCTCACCAGGTGCATTGGGGCTAGCGGGAGTGCAGTACTTC.

The chain is built from TRBV4-1 and TRBJ1-1, with 7 nucleotides matching TRBD1. CDR1 MGHRA and CDR2 YSYEKL come from the germline V gene. The CDR3 has 15 residues. Germline trimming cut 6 bases from V and 6 bases from J; bases unmatched to any gene: 13. CDR3 sequence (DNA): TGCGCCAGCAGACTTATAATGGAGGGGGCCGCTGAAGCTTTCTTT. It translates to CASRLIMEGAAEAFF.

This sequence joins TRBV19 and TRBJ1-2; D is ambiguous. Germline assignment: CDR1 LNHDA and CDR2 SQIVND (reference sequence). V shed 3 bases and J shed 7 bases, with 15 bases lying between them. The CDR3 has 14 amino acids. DNA for the CDR3: TGTGCCAGTAGTATCCAGAAGGCTGCAGGTGGCTACACCTTC. As protein: CASSIQKAAGGYTF. Full variable domain (remainder filled in from reference TRBV19 and TRBJ1-2): DGGITQSPKYLFRKEGQNVTLSCEQNLNHDAMYWYRQDPGQGLRLIYYSQIVNDFQKGDIAEGYSVSREKKESFPLTVTSAQKNPTAFYLCASSIQKAAGGYTFGSGTRLTVV.

The chain couples TRBV6-1 to TRBJ1-5; D is unresolved. This CDR3 contains 15 residues. Germline CDR1 reads MNHNS; CDR2 reads SASEGT. The germline V and J ends were trimmed by 7 bases and 4 bases, with 17 bases remaining between them. CDR3 sequence reads: CASTPQAEGNQPQHF. The CDR3 region has the DNA TGTGCCAGCACCCCCCAGGCAGAGGGTAATCAGCCCCAGCATTTT.